Shown below are 19 T cell receptor beta chains from a single sample sequenced in a study of blood T cell repertoires in COVID-19. Profiled with immunoSEQ multiplex PCR; TCRdb holds only in-frame clones, not every one. The sample gives 50,000 or so clones, approximately 80% of which show up once; roughly 7% is in the top ten. The sequenced material came from peripheral blood. The origin of the receptors is a man between 40 and 49 years old with acute or convalescent COVID-19.

DNA for the CDR3: TGTGCCAGCAGCTGGGGACAGTCGAACACCGGGGAGCTGTTTTTT. This encodes CASSWGQSNTGELFF. The chain employs TRBV6-5 and TRBJ2-2; 7 bases align to TRBD1. Per germline, CDR1 MNHEY and CDR2 SVGAGI. The J segment lost 0 bases and the V segment lost 6 bases, leaving 4 bases of the junction unmatched. The CDR3 is 15 amino acids.

This clone was seen a handful of times. The chain has TRBV5-1 and TRBJ2-2, with D unclear. Trimming took 0 bases from V and 2 from J, leaving 17 bases between them. The CDR3 is 18 amino acids. Looked up from germline, CDR1 is SGHRS and CDR2 is YFSETQ. CDR3 residues: CASSLVFMADQNTGELFF. The CDR3 DNA is TGCGCCAGCAGCTTGGTTTTTATGGCAGATCAAAACACCGGGGAGCTGTTTTTT. Filled out from reference TRBV5-1 and TRBJ2-2, the complete variable domain reads KAGVTQTPRYLIKTRGQQVTLSCSPISGHRSVSWYQQTPGQGLQFLFEYFSETQRNKGNFPGRFSGRQFSNSRSEMNVSTLELGDSALYLCASSLVFMADQNTGELFFGEGSRLTVL.

The table lists this clone with a few counts. The chain uses TRBV24-1 and TRBJ2-1, with D possibly TRBD2 on 6 matching bases. The CDR3 has 17 residues. Germline loops: CDR1 KGHDR, CDR2 SFDVKD. V gave up 5 bases and J gave up 0 bases, with 16 bases separating them. The CDR3 DNA sequence: TGTGCCACCAGTGCCACGGGGCGGGGAAGCTCCTACAATGAGCAGTTCTTC. It specifies CATSATGRGSSYNEQFF.

The chain is built from TRBV2 and TRBJ1-2; D is uncertain. CDR1 and CDR2 from the germline V gene are SNHLY and FYNNEI. The CDR3 runs 13 residues. Trimming took off 7 bases at V and 3 bases at J, with 12 bases between the two ends. The CDR3 loop reads CASNDQADYGYTF. CDR3 in DNA: TGTGCCAGCAACGATCAGGCAGACTATGGCTACACCTTC.

The chain links TRBV7-9 to TRBJ2-7; 7 nucleotides agree with TRBD2. The CDR3 covers 15 residues. Per the germline V gene, CDR1 is SEHNR and CDR2 is FQNEAQ (reference sequence). The V and J ends lost 5 bases and 4 bases, in that order; junction bases with no gene match: 11. CDR3: CASSRGGGPLYEQYF. The DNA for the CDR3 is TGTGCCAGCAGCCGAGGCGGGGGACCCTTATACGAGCAGTACTTC.

The CDR3 DNA sequence: TGTGCCAGCAGCTTTATACAGGGCAGTGAAGCTTTCTTT. Residues: CASSFIQGSEAFF. The rearrangement links TRBV11-2 to TRBJ1-1, with D possibly matching TRBD1 (6 bases). Trimming stripped 3 bases from V and 7 bases from J, with 12 bases between. CDR3 length: 13 amino acids. Germline CDR1 is SGHAT and CDR2 is FQNNGV. The variable domain in full, completed from reference TRBV11-2 and TRBJ1-1, reads EAGVAQSPRYKIIEKRQSVAFWCNPISGHATLYWYQQILGQGPKLLIQFQNNGVVDDSQLPKDRFSAERLKGVDSTLKIQPAKLEDSAVYLCASSFIQGSEAFFGQGTRLTVV.

In nucleotides, the CDR3 is TGCGCCAGCAGCCGGGAGACCTACAACTATGGCTACACCTTC. Amino acid sequence: CASSRETYNYGYTF. The chain is built from TRBV4-3 and TRBJ1-2; D gene uncertain. The germline V gene has CDR1 LGHNA and CDR2 YSLEER. The CDR3 length is 14 residues. Between the trimmed V and J ends, which lost 4 bases and 2 bases, there was a span of 11 bases.

This clone was detected once. The gene calls are TRBV7-2 and TRBJ2-3; 8 bases agree with TRBD2. The V gene's germline CDR1 is SGHTA and CDR2 FQGNSA. J gave up 3 bases and V 3 bases, and 5 bases lay outside the gene matches. The CDR3 has 15 residues. CDR3 DNA sequence: TGTGCCAGCAGCTTGGTAGCGGGGCGAACAGATACGCAGTATTTT. Translation gives CASSLVAGRTDTQYF.

The genes are TRBV5-1 and TRBJ2-7; TRBD2 matches 7 bases. The CDR3 spans 15 residues. J was trimmed by 0 bases and V by 2 bases; bases with no gene match: 5. The germline V gene encodes CDR1 SGHRS and CDR2 YFSETQ. For the CDR3, the DNA is TGCGCCAGCAGCTTAAGCGGGGCCTCCTCCTACGAGCAGTACTTC. This gives the protein CASSLSGASSYEQYF.

There are a few counts of this clone. V gene TRBV10-3 combines with J gene TRBJ2-2, with 7 bases aligning to TRBD2. V was clipped by 8 bases and J by 6 bases; unmatched bases: 9. Germline values: CDR1 ENHRY, CDR2 SYGVKD. There are 14 residues in the CDR3. CDR3 sequence reads: CAISGTNKPGELFF. The CDR3 nucleotides read TGTGCCATCTCCGGGACTAATAAGCCCGGGGAGCTGTTTTTT.

CDR3 loop: CASSTPYLDRDTQYF. Written as DNA, the CDR3 is TGTGCCAGCAGCACCCCTTACTTGGACAGAGATACGCAGTATTTT. V usage is TRBV7-6 and J usage is TRBJ2-3; weak D call: TRBD1 (6 bases). Between the trimmed V and J ends, which lost 5 bases and 5 bases, there was a span of 17 bases. The CDR3 contains 15 residues. Germline values: CDR1 SGHVS, CDR2 FNYEAQ.

The chain's CDR3 is CASSQSPGRQGAFF. The CDR3 region has the DNA TGCGCCAGCAGCCAATCTCCCGGGAGACAGGGGGCTTTCTTT. The chain combines TRBV4-1 with TRBJ1-1; 8 nucleotides align to TRBD1. The length of the CDR3 is 14 residues. J gave up 11 bases and V 2 bases, and 10 bases lay outside the gene matches. Germline V gives CDR1 MGHRA, CDR2 YSYEKL.

The V gene is TRBV7-2, the J gene TRBJ2-1; TRBD1 might be the D (6 bases). Trimming stripped 0 bases from V and 5 bases from J, with 11 bases between. The CDR3 is made up of 15 amino acids. Looked up from germline, CDR1 is SGHTA and CDR2 is FQGNSA. CDR3 in amino acids: CASSLAHRADNEQFF. DNA for the CDR3: TGTGCCAGCAGCTTAGCGCACAGGGCCGACAATGAGCAGTTCTTC.

This chain joins TRBV28 and TRBJ1-6; TRBD1 matches 7 bases. The CDR3 has 12 amino acids. Per the germline V gene, CDR1 is MDHEN and CDR2 is SYDVKM. Unmatched junction bases numbered 4, after V lost 6 bases and J lost 11 bases. Here the CDR3 reads CASRLTGAPLHF. In DNA, the CDR3 is TGTGCCAGCAGACTTACAGGGGCACCCCTCCACTTT.

The V and J genes are TRBV7-9 and TRBJ1-2; TRBD1 is a possible D gene (5 bases). CDR1 is SEHNR, CDR2 FQNEAQ, per germline (reference sequence). V lost 3 bases to trimming and J lost 2 bases, with 16 bases between them. This CDR3 contains 16 residues. CDR3 in DNA: TGTGCCAGCAGCTTTGGGGCGGGGGGTAGAAACTATGGCTACACCTTC. Translating it yields CASSFGAGGRNYGYTF.

The chain links TRBV6-5 to TRBJ2-1, with D possibly TRBD1 on 6 matching bases. The CDR3 consists of 13 residues. Per the germline V gene, CDR1 is MNHEY and CDR2 is SVGAGI. Trimming left V 6 bases short and J 9 bases short, with 15 bases between. CDR3 DNA: TGTGCCAGCAGGACAGGAGCCCGTGGTGAGCAGTTCTTC. It is translated as CASRTGARGEQFF.

The chain employs TRBV20-1 and TRBJ1-1; TRBD1 is a possible D gene (5 bases). Germline loops: CDR1 DFQATT, CDR2 SNEGSKA (reference sequence). V was clipped by 1 base and J by 7 bases, with 7 bases between them. The CDR3 runs 11 residues. CDR3 sequence: CSARGGGEAFF. DNA of the CDR3: TGCAGTGCTAGAGGGGGCGGTGAAGCTTTCTTT.

This chain links TRBV7-2 with TRBJ2-7; 7 bases are shared with TRBD2. V trimming: 5 bases; J trimming: 9 bases; junction bases outside the gene matches: 16. Germline V gene data show CDR1 as SGHTA and CDR2 as FQGNSA. The CDR3 spans 15 residues. The CDR3 region has the DNA TGTGCCAGCAGCCCAGGACTAGGCGGCCGTCCCGGGCAGTACTTC. It translates to CASSPGLGGRPGQYF.

The chain links TRBV2 to TRBJ1-5, with 8 bases fitting TRBD1. Germline CDR1 and CDR2: SNHLY and FYNNEI. This CDR3 is built from 15 residues. Germline trimming cut 6 bases from V and 7 bases from J; bases unmatched to any gene: 11. The CDR3, as DNA: TGTGCCAGCAGCCCTCCTATTGGACAGGGACAGCCCCAGCATTTT. As protein: CASSPPIGQGQPQHF. The full variable domain, with the rest looked up from reference TRBV2 and TRBJ1-5, is EPEVTQTPSHQVTQMGQEVILRCVPISNHLYFYWYRQILGQKVEFLVSFYNNEISEKSEIFDDQFSVERPDGSNFTLKIRSTKLEDSAMYFCASSPPIGQGQPQHFGDGTRLSIL.